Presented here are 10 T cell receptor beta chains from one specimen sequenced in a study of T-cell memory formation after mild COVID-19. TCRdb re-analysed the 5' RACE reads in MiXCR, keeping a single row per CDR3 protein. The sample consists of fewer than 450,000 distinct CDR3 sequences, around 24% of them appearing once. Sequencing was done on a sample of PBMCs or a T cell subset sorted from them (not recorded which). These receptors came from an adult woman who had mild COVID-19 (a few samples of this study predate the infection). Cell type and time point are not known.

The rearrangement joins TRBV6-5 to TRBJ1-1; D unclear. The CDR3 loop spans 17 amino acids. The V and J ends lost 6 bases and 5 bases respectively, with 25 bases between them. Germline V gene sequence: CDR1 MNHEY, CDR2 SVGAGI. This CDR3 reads CASSQDKLITGVTEAFF. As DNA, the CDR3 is TGTGCCAGCAGCCAAGACAAACTAATCACGGGAGTGACTGAAGCTTTCTTT.

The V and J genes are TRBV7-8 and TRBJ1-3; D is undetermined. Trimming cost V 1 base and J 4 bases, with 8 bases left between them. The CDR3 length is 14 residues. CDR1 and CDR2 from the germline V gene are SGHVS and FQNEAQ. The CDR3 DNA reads TGTGCCAGCAGCTTAGTGGTTCGGGGAAACACCATATATTTT. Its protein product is CASSLVVRGNTIYF.

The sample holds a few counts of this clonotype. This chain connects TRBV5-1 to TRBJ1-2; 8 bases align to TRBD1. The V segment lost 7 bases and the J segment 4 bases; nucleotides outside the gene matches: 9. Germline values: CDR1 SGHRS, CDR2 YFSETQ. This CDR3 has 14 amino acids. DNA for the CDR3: TGCGCCAGCCACTCCCCCGACAGGGGCTATGGCTACACCTTC. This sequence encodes CASHSPDRGYGYTF.

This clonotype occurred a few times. The CDR3 here is CASSQVTHGENQPQHF. The DNA for the CDR3 is TGTGCCAGCAGCCAAGTGACCCACGGGGAGAACCAGCCCCAGCATTTT. The chain employs TRBV4-2 and TRBJ1-5; no clear D. The CDR3 is made up of 16 amino acids. V was shortened by 1 base and J by 7 bases, with 17 bases between the two germline ends. The germline CDR1 and CDR2 sequences are LGHNA and YNFKEQ.

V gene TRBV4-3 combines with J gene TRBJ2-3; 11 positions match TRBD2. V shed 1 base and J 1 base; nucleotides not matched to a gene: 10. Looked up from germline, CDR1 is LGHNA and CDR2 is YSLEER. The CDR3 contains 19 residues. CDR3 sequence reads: CASSQAVIAGGPGTDTQYF. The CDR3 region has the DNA TGCGCCAGCAGCCAAGCGGTGATAGCGGGAGGGCCCGGCACAGATACGCAGTATTTT.

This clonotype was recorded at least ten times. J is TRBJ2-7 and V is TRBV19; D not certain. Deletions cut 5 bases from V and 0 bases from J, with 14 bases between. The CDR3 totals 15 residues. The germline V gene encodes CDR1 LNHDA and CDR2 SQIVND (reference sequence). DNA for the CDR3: TGTGCCAGTAGTTCCGTTCAGGATTCCTCCTACGAGCAGTACTTC. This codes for CASSSVQDSSYEQYF.

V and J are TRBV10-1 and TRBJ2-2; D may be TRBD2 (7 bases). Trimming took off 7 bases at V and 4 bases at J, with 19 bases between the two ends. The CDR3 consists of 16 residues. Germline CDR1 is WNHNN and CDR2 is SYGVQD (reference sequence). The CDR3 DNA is TGCGCCAGCATAAGGACGGGGGGCCCGACCACCGGGGAGCTGTTTTTT. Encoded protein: CASIRTGGPTTGELFF.

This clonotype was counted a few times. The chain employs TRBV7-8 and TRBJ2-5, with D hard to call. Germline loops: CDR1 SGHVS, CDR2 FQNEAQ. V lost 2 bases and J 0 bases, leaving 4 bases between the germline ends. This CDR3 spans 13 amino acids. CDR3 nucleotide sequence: TGTGCCAGCAGCTTAAGCAACCAAGAGACCCAGTACTTC. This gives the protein CASSLSNQETQYF.

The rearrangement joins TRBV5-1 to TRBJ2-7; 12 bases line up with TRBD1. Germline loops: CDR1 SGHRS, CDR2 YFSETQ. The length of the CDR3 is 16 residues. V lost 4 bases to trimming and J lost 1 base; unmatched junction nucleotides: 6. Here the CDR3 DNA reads TGCGCCAGCAGCGGGGGGACAGGGGGCGCTTCCTACGAGCAGTACTTC. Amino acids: CASSGGTGGASYEQYF.

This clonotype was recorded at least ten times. Here the CDR3 DNA reads TGTGCCAGCAGTTTGCTAGCGGGAATGGGTGAGCAGTTCTTC. It is translated as CASSLLAGMGEQFF. The chain employs TRBV12-3 or TRBV12-4 and TRBJ2-1; 9 nucleotides agree with TRBD2. The CDR3 runs 14 residues. J was trimmed by 9 bases and V by 3 bases; bases with no gene match: 6.